The 29 T cell receptor beta chains below were found in one sample sequenced in a study of early T cells in non-severe SARS-CoV-2 infection. From the 5' RACE reads, TCRdb called clonotypes with MiXCR, one entry per CDR3 protein. The profile shows approximately 29,000 distinct CDR3 sequences, 5.8% of them singletons. The specimen sequenced was whole blood. These receptors all come from an adult who was a healthcare worker with PCR-confirmed SARS-CoV-2 infection or an uninfected control (not recorded which).

This clonotype was picked up many times. Its ends do not fully match the called genes, so a read error is possible. The gene calls are TRBV11-2 and TRBJ2-7, with D possibly TRBD1 on 5 matching bases. The CDR3 consists of 14 residues. Germline CDR1 reads SGHAT; CDR2 reads FQNNGV. Here the CDR3 DNA reads TGTGCCAGCACCTTAGGGGTGGTCTCCTACGAGCAGTACTTC. This codes for CASTLGVVSYEQYF.

In this sample, this clonotype turned up many times. The J gene is TRBJ2-2, the V gene TRBV4-2; TRBD1 might be the D (6 bases). Trimming took off 4 bases at V and 1 base at J, with 13 bases between the two ends. This CDR3 contains 16 residues. Per germline, CDR1 LGHNA and CDR2 YNFKEQ. CDR3 sequence (DNA): TGTGCCAGCAGCCCGTTGAGGGGGAGGAACACCGGGGAGCTGTTTTTT. Protein sequence: CASSPLRGRNTGELFF.

This clonotype was observed at least ten times. The chain combines TRBV20-1 with TRBJ1-1; no clear D gene. The germline V gene has CDR1 DFQATT and CDR2 SNEGSKA (reference sequence). V was shortened by 0 bases and J by 6 bases, with 14 bases between the two germline ends. The CDR3 is made up of 14 amino acids. CDR3 sequence (DNA): TGCAGTGCTAGAGAGGTCCCTAGCGCAGCTGAAGCTTTCTTT. Amino acids: CSAREVPSAAEAFF.

This clonotype has at least ten counts. V usage is TRBV4-3 and J usage is TRBJ1-1, with D unresolved. The germline gives CDR1 LGHNA, CDR2 YSLEER. This CDR3 has 13 amino acids. Deletions cut 5 bases from V and 2 bases from J, with 9 bases between. CDR3 loop: CASSSRINTEAFF. The CDR3 nucleotides read TGCGCCAGCAGCTCCCGCATTAACACTGAAGCTTTCTTT.

This clonotype came up many times. The rearrangement uses TRBV7-9 and TRBJ2-7; maybe TRBD1 (5 bases). Germline V lookup: CDR1 SEHNR, CDR2 FQNEAQ (reference sequence). The CDR3 is 15 amino acids. Trimming took off 5 bases at V and 0 bases at J, with 14 bases between the two ends. In DNA form, the CDR3 reads TGTGCCAGCAGCCATCGACAGTCTAGCTCCTACGAGCAGTACTTC. It codes for CASSHRQSSSYEQYF.

This clonotype came up many times. This sequence joins TRBV27 and TRBJ1-1; no reliable D call. The CDR3 sequence is 11 residues long. The V gene's germline CDR1 is MNHEY and CDR2 SMNVEV (reference sequence). Trimming took 4 bases from V and 10 from J, leaving 10 bases between them. The CDR3 DNA sequence: TGTGCCAGCAGTTCCCGCTTGGGAGCTTTCTTT. Residues: CASSSRLGAFF.

At least ten counts were recorded for this clonotype. J is TRBJ2-7 and V is TRBV19; D possibly corresponds to TRBD2 (5 bases). V was cut by 4 bases and J by 2 bases, with 18 bases left in between. CDR3 length: 16 amino acids. Per the germline V gene, CDR1 is LNHDA and CDR2 is SQIVND (reference sequence). The CDR3 nucleotides are TGTGCCAGTAGTACCTACGGGGTTCAACCTCCCTACGAGCAGTACTTC. It is translated as CASSTYGVQPPYEQYF.

This clonotype appeared many times. This chain joins TRBV11-2 and TRBJ2-3, with 11 bases identical to TRBD2. V dropped 6 bases and J dropped 3; count of bases not matched to a gene: 8. There are 16 residues in the CDR3. Per germline, CDR1 SGHAT and CDR2 FQNNGV. The CDR3 DNA sequence: TGTGCCAGCAGTGTAGGGTCTAGCGGGAGGACAGATACGCAGTATTTT. Protein: CASSVGSSGRTDTQYF.

This clonotype was found many times. The gene calls are TRBV29-1 and TRBJ1-5, with unresolved D. From germline, CDR1 is SQVTM and CDR2 ANQGSEA. V lost 7 bases and J 0 bases, leaving 7 bases between the germline ends. This CDR3 contains 12 residues. The CDR3 reads CSAGHSNQPQHF. The CDR3 bases are TGCAGCGCGGGCCATAGCAATCAGCCCCAGCATTTT.

This clonotype was counted ten times or more. The genes are TRBV7-2 and TRBJ2-7; no definite D call. Trimming cost V 8 bases and J 3 bases, with 11 bases left between them. Germline-derived CDR1 and CDR2 are SGHTA and FQGNSA. The CDR3 covers 12 residues. CDR3 in amino acids: CASSALDYEQYF. The CDR3 nucleotides read TGTGCCAGCTCCGCCCTGGACTACGAGCAGTACTTC.

This clonotype was counted between two and nine times. The chain employs TRBV2 and TRBJ2-2; no definite D call. The CDR3 loop spans 13 amino acids. The V end lost 10 bases, the J end lost 6 bases, and 15 bases lay between the germline ends. The germline V gene encodes CDR1 SNHLY and CDR2 FYNNEI. CDR3 residues: CATRALVSGELFF. The CDR3 bases are TGTGCCACCCGGGCTCTTGTTTCCGGGGAGCTGTTTTTT. The entire variable domain, with the rest obtained from reference TRBV2 and TRBJ2-2, is as follows: EPEVTQTPSHQVTQMGQEVILRCVPISNHLYFYWYRQILGQKVEFLVSFYNNEISEKSEIFDDQFSVERPDGSNFTLKIRSTKLEDSAMYFCATRALVSGELFFGEGSRLTVL.

This clonotype was picked up many times. The chain links TRBV7-2 to TRBJ2-3; D possibly corresponds to TRBD2 (7 bases). Germline lookup yields CDR1 SGHTA and CDR2 FQGNSA. V shed 2 bases and J shed 2 bases, with 14 bases lying between them. The CDR3 consists of 16 residues. The CDR3: CASSLTRGGSTDTQYF. CDR3 sequence (DNA): TGTGCCAGCAGCTTAACCAGGGGAGGGTCCACAGATACGCAGTATTTT.

This clonotype occurred a few times. The chain recombines TRBV7-6 with TRBJ1-5; D is unclear. CDR3 length: 14 amino acids. V was trimmed by 5 bases and J by 5 bases, leaving 13 bases between them. Per the germline V gene, CDR1 is SGHVS and CDR2 is FNYEAQ. The CDR3 DNA reads TGTGCCAGCAGCAGGTTAAAGGTGCATCAGCCCCAGCATTTT. As protein: CASSRLKVHQPQHF.

This clonotype was recorded many times. The chain recombines TRBV6-2 or TRBV6-3 with TRBJ2-7; D is ambiguous. The CDR3 consists of 13 residues. Germline V gene lookup returns CDR1 MNHEY and CDR2 SVGEGT. Trimming removed 0 bases from V and 7 bases from J, with 10 bases in between. The chain's CDR3 is CASSYSPLEEQYF. Written as DNA, the CDR3 is TGTGCCAGCAGTTACTCCCCTTTGGAGGAGCAGTACTTC.

At least ten counts were recorded for this clonotype. This sequence joins TRBV11-2 and TRBJ2-1, with D maybe TRBD2 (5 bases). CDR3 size: 15 residues. V gave up 1 base and J gave up 8 bases, with 15 bases separating them. The germline CDR1 and CDR2 sequences are SGHAT and FQNNGV. CDR3 loop: CASSLGLQIGDEQFF. The CDR3 DNA reads TGTGCCAGCAGCTTAGGTCTTCAGATCGGGGATGAGCAGTTCTTC.

Comments on this clonotype: This could be a read error, since a much larger clone is one nucleotide away. The chain recombines TRBV7-6 with TRBJ2-3; D might be TRBD1 (6 bases). Germline V gene data show CDR1 as SGHVS and CDR2 as FNYEAQ. This CDR3 spans 14 amino acids. In DNA, the CDR3 is TGTGCCAACAGCTTAAGAGACAGGACAGATACGCAGTATTTT. Encoded protein: CANSLRDRTDTQYF.

V is TRBV7-9 and J is TRBJ1-2; TRBD1 is a possible D gene (5 bases). The germline V gene has CDR1 SEHNR and CDR2 FQNEAQ (reference sequence). Trimming shortened V by 0 bases and J by 7 bases, and 12 bases separated the two germline ends. The CDR3 sequence is 14 residues long. As DNA, the CDR3 is TGTGCCAGCAGCTTAGCCACAGGATCCCTTGGCTACACCTTC. This codes for CASSLATGSLGYTF. The full variable domain, completed using reference TRBV7-9 and TRBJ1-2, is DTGVSQNPRHKITKRGQNVTFRCDPISEHNRLYWYRQTLGQGPEFLTYFQNEAQLEKSRLLSDRFSAERPKGSFSTLEIQRTEQGDSAMYLCASSLATGSLGYTFGSGTRLTVV.

This clonotype occurred many times. DNA of the CDR3: TGCGCCAGCAGCTTGGCCGGTCAGAGCGGCACTGAAGCTTTCTTT. Its protein is CASSLAGQSGTEAFF. This chain connects TRBV5-1 to TRBJ1-1; D is unclear. This CDR3 region has 15 residues. With 0 bases removed from V and 4 bases from J, the gap between germline ends came to 13 bases. Looked up from germline, CDR1 is SGHRS and CDR2 is YFSETQ.

This clonotype was recorded many times. V and J are TRBV27 and TRBJ1-5; D is unresolved. CDR1 MNHEY and CDR2 SMNVEV come from the germline V gene (reference sequence). Trimming removed 8 bases from V and 9 bases from J, with 26 bases in between. The CDR3 loop spans 16 amino acids. CDR3 sequence reads: CASAVVPLPLGWPQHF. The CDR3, as DNA: TGTGCCAGCGCCGTTGTCCCACTCCCTTTAGGGTGGCCCCAGCATTTT.

This clonotype was found a few times. This chain links TRBV7-2 with TRBJ2-5, with D perhaps TRBD1 (5 bases). In germline, CDR1 is SGHTA, CDR2 FQGNSA. CDR3 length equals 16 residues. V dropped 1 base and J dropped 0 bases, with 12 bases sitting between them. CDR3: CASSLVGSGNQETQYF. DNA for the CDR3: TGTGCCAGCAGCTTAGTTGGGTCAGGGAACCAAGAGACCCAGTACTTC.

At least ten counts were recorded for this clonotype. The chain carries TRBV19 and TRBJ2-6, with D perhaps matching TRBD2 (6 bases). The CDR3 has 14 amino acids. The germline V and J ends were trimmed by 7 bases and 1 base, with 8 bases remaining between them. CDR1 and CDR2 (germline): LNHDA, SQIVND (reference sequence). CDR3 sequence (DNA): TGTGCCAGTATGCGGGAATCTGGGGCCAACGTCCTGACTTTC. This sequence encodes CASMRESGANVLTF.

At least ten counts were recorded for this clonotype. J is TRBJ1-5 and V is TRBV3-1; D perhaps matches TRBD1 (5 bases). The length of the CDR3 is 14 residues. Trimming shortened V by 4 bases and J by 4 bases, and 11 bases separated the two germline ends. The germline V gene has CDR1 LGHDT and CDR2 YNNKEL (reference sequence). CDR3 bases: TGTGCCAGCAGCCCCCCGGGACGGAATCAGCCCCAGCATTTT. This translates into CASSPPGRNQPQHF.

The table lists this clonotype with a few counts. The chain links TRBV28 to TRBJ2-1; the match to TRBD2 covers 7 bases. This CDR3 region has 15 residues. V gave up 6 bases and J gave up 3 bases; unmatched junction bases: 8. Germline assignment: CDR1 MDHEN and CDR2 SYDVKM. CDR3 sequence reads: CASRIGGTFYNEQFF. CDR3 sequence (DNA): TGTGCCAGCAGAATCGGGGGGACCTTCTACAATGAGCAGTTCTTC.

J is TRBJ2-7 and V is TRBV12-3 or TRBV12-4; maybe TRBD2 (6 bases). The V end lost 3 bases, the J end lost 7 bases, and 19 bases lay between the germline ends. The CDR3 has 15 residues. DNA of the CDR3: TGTGCCAGCAGTTTGATGGGGGGTTCCGCTACGGAGCAGTACTTC. Protein product: CASSLMGGSATEQYF.

This clonotype came up many times. V gene TRBV6-5 combines with J gene TRBJ2-1; D is perhaps TRBD2 (6 bases). The CDR3 covers 15 residues. V shed 5 bases and J shed 3 bases, with 14 bases lying between them. Germline assignment: CDR1 MNHEY and CDR2 SVGAGI. The CDR3 loop reads CASSISGLLYNEQFF. The CDR3, as DNA: TGTGCCAGCAGTATTAGCGGCCTACTCTACAATGAGCAGTTCTTC.

There are many counts of this clonotype. CDR3 protein: CASSFQQGYEQYF. The DNA for the CDR3 is TGTGCCAGCAGCTTCCAACAGGGCTACGAGCAGTACTTC. The genes are TRBV5-5 and TRBJ2-7, with a weak D call TRBD1 (6 bases). Germline V gives CDR1 SGHKS, CDR2 YYEKEE (reference sequence). The V gene lost 2 bases and the J gene lost 3 bases, with 9 bases spanning the gap. The CDR3 is 13 residues long.

This clonotype has a count of ten or more. V and J are TRBV2 and TRBJ2-2, with 10 bases that match TRBD2. Germline CDR1 is SNHLY and CDR2 is FYNNEI. After removal of 1 base from V and 4 bases from J, the junction contained 0 bases not matched to a gene. The CDR3 contains 15 residues. CDR3 nucleotide sequence: TGTGCCAGCAGTGAAGGGACTAGCGGCACCGGGGAGCTGTTTTTT. Residues: CASSEGTSGTGELFF.

This clonotype has a count of ten or more. The chain has TRBV29-1 and TRBJ2-5; D gene uncertain. The CDR3 is made up of 11 amino acids. Germline V gene sequence: CDR1 SQVTM, CDR2 ANQGSEA. Trimming removed 3 bases from V and 4 bases from J, with 6 bases in between. This CDR3 reads CSVDYLETQYF. In nucleotides, the CDR3 is TGCAGCGTTGATTATCTAGAGACCCAGTACTTC. Drawing the rest from reference TRBV29-1 and TRBJ2-5, the complete variable domain is SAVISQKPSRDICQRGTSLTIQCQVDSQVTMMFWYRQQPGQSLTLIATANQGSEATYESGFVIDKFPISRPNLTFSTLTVSNMSPEDSSIYLCSVDYLETQYFGPGTRLLVL.

This clonotype has ten or more counts. The chain uses TRBV7-2 and TRBJ1-1; tentatively, D is TRBD1 (5 bases). The CDR3 loop spans 13 amino acids. Germline assignment: CDR1 SGHTA and CDR2 FQGNSA. Trimming removed 5 bases from V and 6 bases from J, with 13 bases in between. This CDR3 reads CASSLWGSPEAFF. Written as DNA, the CDR3 is TGTGCCAGCAGCCTCTGGGGGAGCCCTGAAGCTTTCTTT.